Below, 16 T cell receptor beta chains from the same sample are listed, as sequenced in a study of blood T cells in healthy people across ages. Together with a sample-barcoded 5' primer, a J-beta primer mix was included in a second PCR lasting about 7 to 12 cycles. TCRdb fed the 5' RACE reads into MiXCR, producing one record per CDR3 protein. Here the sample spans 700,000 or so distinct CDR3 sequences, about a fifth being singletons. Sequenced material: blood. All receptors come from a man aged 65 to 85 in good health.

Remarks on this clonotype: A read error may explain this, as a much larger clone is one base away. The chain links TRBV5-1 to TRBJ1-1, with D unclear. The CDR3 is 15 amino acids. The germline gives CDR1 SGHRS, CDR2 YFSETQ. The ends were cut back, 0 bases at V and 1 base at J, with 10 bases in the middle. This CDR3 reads CASSLAGRANTEAFF. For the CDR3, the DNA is TGCGCCAGCAGCTTGGCCGGGAGAGCGAACACTGAAGCTTTCTTT.

In nucleotides, the CDR3 is TGCAGTGCTAGGACAGGGCGAAAACTGTTTTTT. Protein sequence: CSARTGRKLFF. V and J are TRBV20-1 and TRBJ1-4; 7 bases are shared with TRBD1. Germline CDR1 reads DFQATT; CDR2 reads SNEGSKA (reference sequence). Germline trimming cut 3 bases from V and 10 bases from J; bases unmatched to any gene: 2. The CDR3 is 11 amino acids.

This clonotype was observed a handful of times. In DNA form, the CDR3 reads TGTGCCAGCAGCCTCAGGACAGGGAGAGGTGAGCAGTTCTTC. Translation: CASSLRTGRGEQFF. The chain employs TRBV5-6 and TRBJ2-1; 8 bases are a match to TRBD1. Germline V gene data show CDR1 as SGHDT and CDR2 as YYEEEE. The CDR3 totals 14 residues. Trimming cost V 4 bases and J 9 bases; bases outside gene matches: 9.

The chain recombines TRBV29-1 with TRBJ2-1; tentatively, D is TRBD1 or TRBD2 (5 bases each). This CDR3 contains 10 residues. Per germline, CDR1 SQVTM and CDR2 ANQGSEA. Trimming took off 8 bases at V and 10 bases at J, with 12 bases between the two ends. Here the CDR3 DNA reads TGCAGCTGCGCCGGGGCGGAGCAGTTCTTC. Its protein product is CSCAGAEQFF.

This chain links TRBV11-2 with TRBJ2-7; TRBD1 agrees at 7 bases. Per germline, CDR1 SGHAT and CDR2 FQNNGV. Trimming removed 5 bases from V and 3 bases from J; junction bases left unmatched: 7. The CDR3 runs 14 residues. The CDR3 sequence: CASSPNRGGYEQYF. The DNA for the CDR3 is TGTGCCAGCAGCCCGAACAGGGGCGGCTACGAGCAGTACTTC.

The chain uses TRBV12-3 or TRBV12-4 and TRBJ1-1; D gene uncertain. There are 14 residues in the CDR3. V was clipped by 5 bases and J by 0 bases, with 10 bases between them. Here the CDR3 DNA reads TGTGCCAGCAGTAAAGCAGGAGTGAACACTGAAGCTTTCTTT. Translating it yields CASSKAGVNTEAFF.

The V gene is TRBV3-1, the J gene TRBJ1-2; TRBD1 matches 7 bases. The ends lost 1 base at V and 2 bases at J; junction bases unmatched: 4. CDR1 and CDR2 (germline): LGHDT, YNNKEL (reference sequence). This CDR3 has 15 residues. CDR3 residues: CASSQVGQKNYGYTF. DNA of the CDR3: TGTGCCAGCAGCCAAGTGGGACAGAAGAACTATGGCTACACCTTC.

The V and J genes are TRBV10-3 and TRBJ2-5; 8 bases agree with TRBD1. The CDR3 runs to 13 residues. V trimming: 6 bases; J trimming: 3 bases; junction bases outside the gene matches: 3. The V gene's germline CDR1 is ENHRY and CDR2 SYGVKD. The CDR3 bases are TGTGCCATCAGCAGGGGGCCGGAAGAGACCCAGTACTTC. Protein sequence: CAISRGPEETQYF.

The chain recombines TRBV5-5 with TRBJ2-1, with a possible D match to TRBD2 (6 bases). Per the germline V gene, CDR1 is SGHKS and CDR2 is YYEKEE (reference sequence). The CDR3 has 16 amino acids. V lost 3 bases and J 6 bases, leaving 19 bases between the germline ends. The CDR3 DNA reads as TGTGCCAGCAGCTCACGAGGGGACTCTAGCGCCAATGAGCAGTTCTTC. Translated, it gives CASSSRGDSSANEQFF.

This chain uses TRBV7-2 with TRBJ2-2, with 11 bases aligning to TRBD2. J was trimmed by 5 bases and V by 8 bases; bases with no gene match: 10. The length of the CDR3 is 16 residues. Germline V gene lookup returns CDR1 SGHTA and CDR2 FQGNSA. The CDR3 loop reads CASVTSGALRTGELFF. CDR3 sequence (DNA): TGTGCCAGCGTGACTAGCGGGGCTCTTCGGACCGGGGAGCTGTTTTTT.

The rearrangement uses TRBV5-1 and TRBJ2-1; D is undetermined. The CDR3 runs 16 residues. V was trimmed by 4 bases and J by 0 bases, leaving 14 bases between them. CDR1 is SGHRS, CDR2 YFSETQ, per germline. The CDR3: CASSTTDGSSYNEQFF. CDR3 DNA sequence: TGCGCCAGCAGCACCACGGACGGAAGCTCCTACAATGAGCAGTTCTTC.

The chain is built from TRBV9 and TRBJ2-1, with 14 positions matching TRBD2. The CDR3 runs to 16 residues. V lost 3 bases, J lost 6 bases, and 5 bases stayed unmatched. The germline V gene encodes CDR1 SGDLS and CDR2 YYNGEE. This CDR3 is CASSATGLAGGNEQFF. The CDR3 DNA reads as TGTGCCAGCAGCGCCACTGGACTAGCGGGAGGCAATGAGCAGTTCTTC.

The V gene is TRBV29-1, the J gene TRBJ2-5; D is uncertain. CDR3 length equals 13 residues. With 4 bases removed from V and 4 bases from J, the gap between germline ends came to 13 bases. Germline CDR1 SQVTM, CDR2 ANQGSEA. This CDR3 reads CSVGNPVRETQYF. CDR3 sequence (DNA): TGCAGCGTTGGAAATCCGGTTCGAGAGACCCAGTACTTC.

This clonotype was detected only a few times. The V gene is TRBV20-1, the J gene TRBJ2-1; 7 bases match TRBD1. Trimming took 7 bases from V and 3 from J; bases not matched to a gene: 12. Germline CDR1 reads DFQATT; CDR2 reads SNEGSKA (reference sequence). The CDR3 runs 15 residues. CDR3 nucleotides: TGCAGTGTCATCGACAGGGATTTGGGCTACAATGAGCAGTTCTTC. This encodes CSVIDRDLGYNEQFF.

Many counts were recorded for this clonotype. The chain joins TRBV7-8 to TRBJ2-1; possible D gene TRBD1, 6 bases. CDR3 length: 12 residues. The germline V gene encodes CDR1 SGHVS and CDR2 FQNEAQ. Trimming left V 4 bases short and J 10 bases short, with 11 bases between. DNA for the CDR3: TGTGCCAGCAGCTATGACAGGTCCGAGCAGTTCTTC. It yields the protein CASSYDRSEQFF.

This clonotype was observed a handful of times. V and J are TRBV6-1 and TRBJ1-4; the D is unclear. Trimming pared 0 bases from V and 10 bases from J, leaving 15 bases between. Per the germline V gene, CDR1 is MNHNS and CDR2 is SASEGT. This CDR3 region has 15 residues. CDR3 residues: CASSEALLTSLKLFF. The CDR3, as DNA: TGTGCCAGCAGTGAAGCGCTTCTGACATCATTAAAACTGTTTTTT.